This T cell receptor beta chain originates from a study of T cell changes during pregnancy in multiple sclerosis. A few counts support this clone. The method was immunoSEQ multiplex PCR; TCRdb's version includes in-frame clones alone and lacks a portion of them. The sample contains 20,000 to 25,000 clones, around 90% of which appear only once. The starting material was CD4+ T cells from peripheral blood mononuclear cells, obtained in the third trimester of pregnancy. The source of this sequence is a female donor with multiple sclerosis, enrolled in a pregnancy study.

CDR3 coding DNA: TGTGCCAGCTCACCATACGGCGTAGGAGGATTTTCACCCCTCCACTTT. As protein: CASSPYGVGGFSPLHF. The V gene is TRBV18, the J gene TRBJ1-6, with no clear D. This CDR3 contains 16 residues. Per the germline V gene, CDR1 is KGHSH and CDR2 is LQKENI. The germline V and J ends were trimmed by 2 bases and 9 bases, with 17 bases remaining between them. Based on the CDR3 plus reference TRBV18 and TRBJ1-6, the full variable domain is NAGVMQNPRHLVRRRGQEARLRCSPMKGHSHVYWYRQLPEEGLKFMVYLQKENIIDESGMPKERFSAEFPKEGPSILRIQQVVRGDSAAYFCASSPYGVGGFSPLHFGNGTRLTVT.